Listed below are T cell receptor beta chains from one sample, sequenced in a study of blood T cell repertoires in COVID-19. Some clones are missing from TCRdb's copy, which holds only in-frame ones; the method was immunoSEQ multiplex PCR. Altogether more than 400,000 clones are present, approximately 83% being singletons, with the ten largest covering roughly 3.1%. Input material: peripheral blood. The receptor source for this set is a human donor in a cohort sampled during active COVID-19. CDR3s include the opening cysteine and the closing phenylalanine or tryptophan. Each record gives: D gene, J gene, V gene, clone size, CDR3 protein, CDR3 DNA. D genes are given only for firm matches. Rows give clone size only sometimes, using once, few, many, or a class for an expanded clone.

>.|TRBJ2-5|TRBV6-5|few
CASSLSRFMETQYF
TGTGCCAGCAGCTTGAGTCGATTTATGGAGACCCAGTACTTC
>.|TRBJ2-5|TRBV21-1|.
CASPTVPETQYF
TGTGCCAGCCCGACAGTCCCAGAGACCCAGTACTTC
>TRBD1|TRBJ1-5|TRBV9|few
CASSRQGNQPQHF
TGTGCCAGCAGCCGACAGGGGAATCAGCCCCAGCATTTT
>.|TRBJ1-2|TRBV12-3/TRBV12-4|.
CASSFGNYGYTF
TGTGCCAGCAGTTTCGGGAACTATGGCTACACCTTC
>TRBD2|TRBJ2-7|TRBV18|.
CASSPPGGRAYEQYF
TGTGCCAGCTCCCCCCCGGGAGGGAGAGCCTACGAGCAGTACTTC
>TRBD2|TRBJ2-7|TRBV30|.
CAWSAGLAGPYEQYF
TGTGCCTGGAGTGCCGGACTAGCGGGACCCTACGAGCAGTACTTC
>TRBD2|TRBJ2-2|TRBV5-4|.
CASGDGTSGRANGELFF
TGTGCCAGCGGCGACGGGACTAGCGGGAGGGCCAACGGGGAGCTGTTTTTT
>.|TRBJ1-5|TRBV7-2|.
CASSLATANQPQHF
TGTGCCAGCAGCTTGGCGACAGCAAATCAGCCCCAGCATTTT
>.|TRBJ2-2|TRBV5-6|.
CASSPDSRLAGELFF
TGTGCCAGCAGTCCCGATAGCCGGCTCGCCGGGGAGCTGTTTTTT
>TRBD1|TRBJ1-2|TRBV29-1|.
CSVPTGANYGYTF
TGCAGCGTGCCGACAGGGGCTAACTATGGCTACACCTTC
>.|TRBJ2-3|TRBV9|.
CASSVVGGGAGHADTQYF
TGTGCCAGCAGCGTCGTTGGAGGAGGGGCCGGGCATGCAGATACGCAGTATTTT
>.|TRBJ2-5|TRBV9|.
CASSVNSDQVGGETQYF
TGTGCCAGCAGCGTGAACTCCGACCAGGTCGGAGGGGAGACCCAGTACTTC
>.|TRBJ2-3|TRBV30|.
CAWSVGGGGGTDTQYF
TGTGCCTGGAGTGTCGGTGGCGGAGGGGGCACAGATACGCAGTATTTT
>.|TRBJ1-2|TRBV7-3|.
CASSPGTASLLGYTF
TGTGCCAGCAGCCCCGGGACTGCGTCCCTCTTGGGCTACACCTTC
>.|TRBJ1-2|TRBV6-4|once
CASSDSKGRILKEEDYGYTF
TGTGCCAGCAGTGACTCGAAAGGACGCATTCTCAAGGAGGAGGACTATGGCTACACCTTC
>.|TRBJ2-3|TRBV7-2|once
CASSLELAVYSTDTQYF
TGTGCCAGCAGCTTAGAACTAGCAGTTTATAGCACAGATACGCAGTATTTT
>.|TRBJ1-4|TRBV24-1|.
CATSDFRNEKLFF
TGTGCCACCAGTGATTTCAGGAATGAAAAACTGTTTTTT
>.|TRBJ1-3|TRBV30|.
CAWSGDSGNTIYF
TGTGCCTGGAGCGGGGACTCTGGAAACACCATATATTTT
>.|TRBJ2-3|TRBV5-5|.
CASSLRVLSTDTQYF
TGTGCCAGCAGCTTGAGAGTCCTATCCACAGATACGCAGTATTTT
>.|TRBJ2-1|TRBV24-1|.
CATSEHLGQFNNEQFF
TGTGCCACCAGTGAGCATTTGGGACAATTTAACAATGAGCAGTTCTTC
>TRBD2|TRBJ2-7|TRBV28|.
CASSSSGGTPYEQYF
TGTGCCAGCAGTTCTAGCGGGGGGACCCCCTACGAGCAGTACTTC
>.|TRBJ1-6|TRBV7-3|.
CASSLNGEGVLHF
TGTGCCAGCAGCTTAAATGGGGAAGGGGTCCTCCACTTT
>.|TRBJ2-7|TRBV15|once
CATSRDSTGGGQYF
TGTGCCACCAGCAGAGATTCGACAGGAGGCGGGCAGTACTTC
>TRBD1|TRBJ1-1|TRBV10-2|.
CASRTGGSGTEAFF
TGCGCCAGCAGGACAGGGGGCTCGGGCACTGAAGCTTTCTTT
>TRBD2|TRBJ2-2|TRBV9|.
CASSSPAGGRGTGELFF
TGTGCCAGCAGCTCCCCTGCGGGAGGGCGGGGGACCGGGGAGCTGTTTTTT
>.|TRBJ1-5|TRBV19|.
CASSIWRGDSNQPQHF
TGTGCCAGTAGTATTTGGAGGGGCGATAGCAATCAGCCCCAGCATTTT
>TRBD2|TRBJ2-3|TRBV7-2|.
CASSPRASGASTDTQYF
TGTGCCAGCAGCCCCCGGGCTAGCGGGGCTAGCACAGATACGCAGTATTTT
>.|TRBJ1-3|TRBV29-1|.
CSVDIGAGNTIYF
TGCAGCGTTGACATAGGAGCTGGAAACACCATATATTTT
>.|TRBJ1-6|TRBV5-1|few
CASSLGPSSYNSPLHF
TGCGCCAGCAGCTTGGGCCCTAGCTCCTATAATTCACCCCTCCACTTT
>TRBD1|TRBJ2-7|TRBV27|.
CASGPGQRGEQYF
TGTGCCAGCGGGCCGGGACAGAGGGGCGAGCAGTACTTC
>TRBD1|TRBJ1-1|TRBV10-3|.
CAIREITTGGRDTEAFF
TGTGCCATCAGGGAAATTACGACAGGGGGCAGGGACACTGAAGCTTTCTTT
>.|TRBJ2-7|TRBV7-3|.
CASSFSGDTHEQYF
TGTGCCAGCAGCTTTTCAGGGGATACCCACGAGCAGTACTTC
>TRBD2|TRBJ2-2|TRBV5-4|few
CASSFGIAREANTGELFF
TGTGCCAGCAGCTTTGGGATCGCGCGGGAGGCGAACACCGGGGAGCTGTTTTTT
>TRBD1|TRBJ1-5|TRBV30|.
CACRKGAANGNQPQHF
TGTGCCTGCAGGAAGGGGGCAGCAAATGGCAATCAGCCCCAGCATTTT
>.|TRBJ2-3|TRBV7-7|few
CASSLRPGETDTQYF
TGTGCTAGCAGCTTAAGACCGGGGGAAACAGATACGCAGTATTTT
>TRBD2|TRBJ2-2|TRBV7-9|few
CASSLATSGRESGELFF
TGTGCCAGCAGCTTAGCGACATCGGGGAGGGAATCCGGGGAGCTGTTTTTT
>.|TRBJ1-2|TRBV18|.
CASSLDLSGGYTF
TGTGCCAGCTCATTAGACCTTTCAGGTGGCTACACCTTC
>.|TRBJ2-1|TRBV5-4|.
CASSADSSSYNEQFF
TGTGCCAGCAGCGCCGACAGCAGCTCCTACAATGAGCAGTTCTTC
>TRBD2|TRBJ2-3|TRBV30|.
CAWGTSGLFDTQYF
TGTGCCTGGGGGACTAGCGGCCTCTTTGATACGCAGTATTTT
>TRBD1|TRBJ2-1|TRBV9|.
CASSTQTGGPLNEQFF
TGTGCCAGCAGCACCCAGACAGGGGGTCCCCTTAATGAGCAGTTCTTC
>TRBD1|TRBJ1-5|TRBV29-1|.
CSVMDRGLGQPQHF
TGCAGCGTTATGGACAGGGGGCTGGGTCAGCCCCAGCATTTT